Presented here are 32 T cell receptor beta chains from one specimen sequenced in a study of post-analysis software for immune sequencing data. Notes on the study in general: Relative to controls, patients had about 5 TRBV segments at higher frequency, with TRBV5-6, TRBV5-1 and TRBV20-1 among these.

Sequencing libraries made from TCR beta cDNA carried unique molecular identifiers. A single record per CDR3 protein comes from TCRdb applying MiXCR to the PCR reads. Of some 500,000 distinct CDR3 sequences in the sample, less than 45% were seen once. These receptors are not linked to any known antigen. Sequenced sample: blood. The source is a girl between 10 and 17 years old with multiple sclerosis.

V and J are TRBV9 and TRBJ2-6; 8 bases are shared with TRBD1. The ends lost 4 bases at V and 1 base at J; junction bases unmatched: 4. Germline V gives CDR1 SGDLS, CDR2 YYNGEE. The CDR3 loop spans 16 amino acids. The CDR3 reads CASSPQGASGANVLTF. The DNA of the CDR3 is TGTGCCAGCAGCCCCCAGGGGGCGTCTGGGGCCAACGTCCTGACTTTC.

This chain uses TRBV12-5 with TRBJ2-1; D is undetermined. CDR3 size: 12 residues. The germline V gene encodes CDR1 LGHNT and CDR2 FRNRAP. V was trimmed by 1 base and J by 4 bases, leaving 2 bases between them. The CDR3 protein is CASGLEYNEQFF. The CDR3 nucleotides are TGTGCTAGTGGTTTGGAGTACAATGAGCAGTTCTTC.

This clonotype has a single count. V is TRBV9 and J is TRBJ2-7, with 10 bases identical to TRBD1. The CDR3 loop spans 15 amino acids. V lost 0 bases, J lost 6 bases, and 6 bases stayed unmatched. CDR1 SGDLS and CDR2 YYNGEE come from the germline V gene. The CDR3 DNA follows: TGTGCCAGCAGCGTAGATGGGACAGGGGATGGCGAGCAGTACTTC. Amino acid sequence: CASSVDGTGDGEQYF.

This clonotype was seen at least ten times. V gene TRBV5-1 combines with J gene TRBJ2-7; 7 bases are shared with TRBD1. The CDR3 spans 15 residues. After removal of 1 base from V and 0 bases from J, the junction contained 4 bases not matched to a gene. CDR1 is SGHRS, CDR2 YFSETQ, per germline. CDR3 DNA sequence: TGCGCCAGCAGCTTGCCCTCAGGGGGCTCCTACGAGCAGTACTTC. This codes for CASSLPSGGSYEQYF.

This chain connects TRBV12-3 or TRBV12-4 to TRBJ1-2; TRBD1 is a possible D gene (5 bases). Trimming cost V 5 bases and J 2 bases, with 21 bases left between them. The CDR3 runs to 17 residues. CDR3 in DNA: TGTGCCAGCAGTCCCGGGGAGGGGAAACTGGAAAACTATGGCTACACCTTC. Protein product: CASSPGEGKLENYGYTF.

V gene TRBV10-3 combines with J gene TRBJ2-5; tentatively, D is TRBD2 (6 bases). Trimming removed 3 bases from V and 5 bases from J, with 13 bases in between. The germline V gene has CDR1 ENHRY and CDR2 SYGVKD. The CDR3 length is 14 residues. The CDR3 reads CAISDYPSDETQYF. CDR3 coding DNA: TGTGCCATCAGTGATTACCCTAGCGACGAGACCCAGTACTTC.

As for this clonotype: This may be a read error: a much more frequent sequence differs by one nucleotide. The gene calls are TRBV7-9 and TRBJ1-4; D unresolved. The CDR3 has 12 residues. From germline, CDR1 is SEHNR and CDR2 FQNEAQ (reference sequence). DNA of the CDR3: TGTGCCTGCAGCTTATTTGGTGAAAAACTGTTTTTT. The encoded protein is CACSLFGEKLFF.

Only one count was recorded for this clonotype. The chain is built from TRBV6-5 and TRBJ2-7; TRBD2 aligns across 7 bases. V lost 0 bases, J lost 5 bases, and 4 bases stayed unmatched. Germline loops: CDR1 MNHEY, CDR2 SVGAGI. The CDR3 runs 14 residues. CDR3 protein: CASSYSTGRDEQYF. CDR3 bases: TGTGCCAGCAGTTACTCTACGGGGAGGGACGAGCAGTACTTC.

The V gene is TRBV28, the J gene TRBJ2-1; 10 nucleotides line up with TRBD2. This CDR3 is 15 amino acids long. Per the germline V gene, CDR1 is MDHEN and CDR2 is SYDVKM. V dropped 6 bases and J dropped 7; count of bases not matched to a gene: 9. The CDR3 DNA sequence: TGTGCCAGCAGCCCTAGCGGGAGACTGTGGAATGAGCAGTTCTTC. As protein: CASSPSGRLWNEQFF.

The chain employs TRBV28 and TRBJ2-5, with 9 bases aligning to TRBD1. The germline V gene has CDR1 MDHEN and CDR2 SYDVKM. This CDR3 comprises 16 residues. The trim removed 4 bases at V and 4 bases at J, leaving 10 bases unmatched. CDR3: CASSSRSYRGRETQYF. The CDR3 nucleotides are TGTGCCAGCAGTTCCCGCTCATACAGGGGGCGAGAGACCCAGTACTTC. Full variable domain (rest looked up from reference TRBV28 and TRBJ2-5): DVKVTQSSRYLVKRTGEKVFLECVQDMDHENMFWYRQDPGLGLRLIYFSYDVKMKEKGDIPEGYSVSREKKERFSLILESASTNQTSMYLCASSSRSYRGRETQYFGPGTRLLVL.

This clonotype was counted between two and nine times. DNA for the CDR3: TGCAGTGCTAGAGTTAGCGGGGCATACAATGAGCAGTTCTTC. The encoded protein is CSARVSGAYNEQFF. V gene TRBV20-1 combines with J gene TRBJ2-1; 8 nucleotides agree with TRBD2. Germline V gives CDR1 DFQATT, CDR2 SNEGSKA (reference sequence). The CDR3 is 14 amino acids. With V trimmed by 1 base and J by 4 bases, 3 bases remained unmatched.

This clonotype was counted a few times. The chain uses TRBV29-1 and TRBJ2-5; no firm D call. The DNA end is a closer match to TRBJ2-7, so the J assignment may be wrong. CDR3 length equals 12 residues. CDR1 is SQVTM, CDR2 ANQGSEA, per germline. CDR3 loop: CSVEEARYEQYF. The CDR3 bases are TGCAGCGTTGAAGAGGCCCGCTACGAGCAGTACTTC.

The CDR3 DNA reads TGCAGTGCTAGAGGGGACACAAGCGGCGGCTACACCTTC. Encoded protein: CSARGDTSGGYTF. The V call is TRBV20-1, the J call TRBJ1-2, with TRBD1 as a possible D gene (6 bases). CDR1 is DFQATT and CDR2 is SNEGSKA in the germline V gene (reference sequence). This CDR3 has 13 residues. Trimming removed 1 base from V and 8 bases from J, with 14 bases in between.

The gene calls are TRBV27 and TRBJ2-7; TRBD2 matches 7 bases. This CDR3 has 17 amino acids. The germline V gene has CDR1 MNHEY and CDR2 SMNVEV (reference sequence). V trimming: 2 bases; J trimming: 7 bases; junction bases outside the gene matches: 17. The CDR3 DNA reads as TGTGCCAGCAGTTTAGCCGGACGAGGACTAGGTACCGGAGAGCAGTACTTC. It yields the protein CASSLAGRGLGTGEQYF.

This clonotype showed up just a few times. V usage is TRBV15 and J usage is TRBJ2-7, with D perhaps TRBD2 (5 bases). With 0 bases removed from V and 4 bases from J, the gap between germline ends came to 13 bases. The CDR3 consists of 15 residues. The germline gives CDR1 LNHNV, CDR2 YYDKDF (reference sequence). The CDR3 here is CATSRDGSPPYEQYF. In nucleotides, the CDR3 is TGTGCCACCAGCAGAGATGGGAGCCCGCCTTACGAGCAGTACTTC. The full variable domain, rest sourced from reference TRBV15 and TRBJ2-7, is DAMVIQNPRYQVTQFGKPVTLSCSQTLNHNVMYWYQQKSSQAPKLLFHYYDKDFNNEADTPDNFQSRRPNTSFCFLDIRSPGLGDTAMYLCATSRDGSPPYEQYFGPGTRLTVT.

The chain recombines TRBV7-9 with TRBJ2-7; a possible D gene is TRBD1 (6 bases). V was trimmed by 5 bases and J by 0 bases, leaving 17 bases between them. Germline CDR1 SEHNR, CDR2 FQNEAQ (reference sequence). CDR3 length equals 16 residues. CDR3 coding DNA: TGTGCCAGCAGCCGAGTTGGGGGCGCGCTCTCCTACGAGCAGTACTTC. Translating it yields CASSRVGGALSYEQYF.

The genes are TRBV4-1 and TRBJ2-7; 12 positions agree with TRBD2. The CDR3 length is 15 residues. Trimming at V came to 6 bases and at J to 4 bases, leaving 7 bases not matched to a gene. Germline V gives CDR1 MGHRA, CDR2 YSYEKL. The CDR3 sequence is CASSGRLAGDYEQYF. DNA of the CDR3: TGCGCCAGCAGTGGCAGACTAGCGGGGGATTACGAGCAGTACTTC.

In its sample, this clonotype was seen a few times. The chain joins TRBV20-1 to TRBJ2-3, with D possibly matching TRBD2 (5 bases). V lost 5 bases and J lost 0, with 15 bases in between. The germline CDR1 and CDR2 sequences are DFQATT and SNEGSKA (reference sequence). This CDR3 contains 15 residues. CDR3 loop: CSAAVSGTSTDTQYF. CDR3 coding DNA: TGCAGTGCTGCGGTCAGCGGTACTAGCACAGATACGCAGTATTTT.

The chain uses TRBV3-1 and TRBJ2-1; tentative D call: TRBD1 (5 bases). This CDR3 spans 12 amino acids. Trimming stripped 3 bases from V and 5 bases from J, with 5 bases between. Germline CDR1 LGHDT, CDR2 YNNKEL (reference sequence). DNA for the CDR3: TGTGCCAGCAGCCAGACAGACAATGAGCAGTTCTTC. This encodes CASSQTDNEQFF.

This CDR3 reads CASSSGTSAYNEQFF. The DNA for the CDR3 is TGTGCCAGCAGCTCCGGGACTAGCGCCTACAATGAGCAGTTCTTC. The genes are TRBV27 and TRBJ2-1, with 10 positions matching TRBD2. The V and J ends lost 6 bases and 2 bases, in that order; junction bases with no gene match: 4. Germline V gene data show CDR1 as MNHEY and CDR2 as SMNVEV (reference sequence). There are 15 residues in the CDR3.

This clonotype was seen more than once but under ten times. The chain uses TRBV5-1 and TRBJ2-3, with 7 bases identical to TRBD1. This CDR3 spans 16 amino acids. CDR1 and CDR2 (germline): SGHRS, YFSETQ. V lost 4 bases, J lost 2 bases, and 10 bases stayed unmatched. CDR3 region: CASSPGTVGDTDTQYF. The CDR3 nucleotides read TGCGCCAGCAGCCCGGGGACAGTTGGGGACACAGATACGCAGTATTTT.

For this clonotype: One junction end disagrees with the germline gene, perhaps due to a read error. The genes are TRBV5-5 and TRBJ1-6, with D maybe TRBD1 (6 bases). CDR1 is SGHKS, CDR2 YYEKEE, per germline (reference sequence). The CDR3 extends over 15 amino acids. The CDR3: CAGSSQVAGDSPLHF. In DNA, the CDR3 is TGTGCCGGCAGCTCGCAGGTGGCAGGGGACTCACCCCTCCACTTT.

The chain has TRBV10-3 and TRBJ1-1; TRBD1 matches at 7 bases. The CDR3 length is 14 residues. Trimming cost V 11 bases and J 3 bases; bases outside gene matches: 12. Germline V gene lookup returns CDR1 ENHRY and CDR2 SYGVKD. The CDR3 DNA reads TGTGCCTCCGGGGGGCGACAGGGAGACACTGAAGCTTTCTTT. Translation: CASGGRQGDTEAFF.

The rearrangement joins TRBV18 to TRBJ2-3; D is undetermined. Per germline, CDR1 KGHSH and CDR2 LQKENI. Trimming took 0 bases from V and 4 from J, leaving 14 bases between them. CDR3 size: 16 residues. The CDR3 coding sequence is TGTGCCAGCTCACCACCAAGTCCCCGCCCCGCAGATACGCAGTATTTT. Residues: CASSPPSPRPADTQYF.

This clonotype was detected a few times. The genes are TRBV20-1 and TRBJ2-1; perhaps TRBD1 as D (6 bases). This CDR3 has 15 amino acids. Trimming pared 3 bases from V and 3 bases from J, leaving 15 bases between. The germline CDR1 and CDR2 sequences are DFQATT and SNEGSKA (reference sequence). CDR3 DNA: TGCAGTGCTAGCGAGTCTCAGGGGTACTACAATGAGCAGTTCTTC. Amino acid sequence: CSASESQGYYNEQFF.

This chain joins TRBV20-1 and TRBJ1-6; TRBD1 agrees at 9 bases. CDR1 is DFQATT and CDR2 is SNEGSKA in the germline V gene (reference sequence). The CDR3 is 17 amino acids. The junction had 13 bases not matched to a gene; V was cut back by 0 bases and J by 10 bases. The chain's CDR3 is CSARETLGQGSISPLHF. CDR3 DNA: TGCAGTGCTAGAGAAACCCTGGGACAGGGAAGTATATCACCCCTCCACTTT.

The V and J genes are TRBV29-1 and TRBJ1-1; the D is unclear. Germline lookup yields CDR1 SQVTM and CDR2 ANQGSEA. Trimming cost V 1 base and J 0 bases, with 9 bases left between them. The CDR3 sequence is 14 residues long. The CDR3: CSVEVSFMNTEAFF. In DNA form, the CDR3 reads TGCAGCGTTGAAGTCTCCTTCATGAACACTGAAGCTTTCTTT.

The chain combines TRBV5-5 with TRBJ2-3, with 9 bases aligning to TRBD2. This CDR3 comprises 18 residues. Looked up from germline, CDR1 is SGHKS and CDR2 is YYEKEE (reference sequence). With 0 bases clipped from V and 1 base from J, the junction kept 9 bases outside the gene matches. The CDR3 DNA sequence: TGTGCCAGCAGCTTGGAGGAGCCGCCTAGCGGGGGCACAGATACGCAGTATTTT. Translated, it gives CASSLEEPPSGGTDTQYF.

This clonotype has more than one count but fewer than ten. The chain joins TRBV7-6 to TRBJ1-1; the D is unclear. Germline V gene sequence: CDR1 SGHVS, CDR2 FNYEAQ. V shed 1 base and J shed 5 bases, with 14 bases lying between them. CDR3 length: 15 amino acids. In DNA, the CDR3 is TGTGCCAGCAGCTTAGACGGGCTGGGTCGGACTGAAGCTTTCTTT. Translation gives CASSLDGLGRTEAFF.

The V gene is TRBV2, the J gene TRBJ2-7; 7 bases fit TRBD1. This CDR3 is built from 13 residues. Per the germline V gene, CDR1 is SNHLY and CDR2 is FYNNEI. Unmatched junction bases numbered 6, after V lost 5 bases and J lost 5 bases. This CDR3 reads CASSPDRDHEQYF. The DNA for the CDR3 is TGTGCCAGCAGTCCTGACAGGGACCACGAGCAGTACTTC.

This clonotype was counted between two and nine times. The chain recombines TRBV4-1 with TRBJ2-3, with 10 positions matching TRBD2. CDR3 length: 16 residues. The trim removed 4 bases at V and 2 bases at J, leaving 6 bases unmatched. Per the germline V gene, CDR1 is MGHRA and CDR2 is YSYEKL. The CDR3 here is CASSLLAGGTTDTQYF. CDR3 nucleotides: TGCGCCAGCAGCCTCTTAGCGGGAGGCACCACAGATACGCAGTATTTT.

This clonotype was detected once. The chain combines TRBV2 with TRBJ2-3, with TRBD2 matching 7 bases. This CDR3 region has 15 residues. Germline V gene sequence: CDR1 SNHLY, CDR2 FYNNEI. V shed 6 bases, J shed 3 bases, and the junction held 9 bases outside the gene matches. CDR3 residues: CASRDLAAKTDTQYF. The CDR3 coding sequence is TGTGCCAGCAGGGACCTAGCGGCCAAGACAGATACGCAGTATTTT.